Listed below are T cell receptor beta chains from one sample, sequenced in a study of CD8+CD57+ T cells in acquired aplastic anemia. TCRdb analysed the reads with MiXCR anew, one entry per CDR3 protein. Among roughly 190,000 distinct CDR3 sequences listed, around half were seen once. Sequenced sample: sorted CD4+, CD8+, or CD8+CD57+ T cells (not recorded which) from PBMCs. The receptors were gathered from a human donor with aplastic anemia. Both conserved end residues are part of each CDR3. The order of the fields is D gene, V gene, clone size, J gene, CDR3 DNA, CDR3 protein. The D gene is left open where the match is weak. Clone size is not always given. Where it is, it says once, few, many or a class for expanded clones.

>-|TRBV24-1|-|TRBJ1-1
TGTGCCACCAGTGAGGTAGGAGGGAACACTGAAGCTTTCTTT
CATSEVGGNTEAFF
>TRBD1|TRBV27|-|TRBJ2-2
TGTGCCAGCACCGACCGTCCCGGGACAGGGACCGGGGAGCTGTTTTTT
CASTDRPGTGTGELFF
>-|TRBV15|-|TRBJ1-1
TGTGCCACCAGCAGAAGGGAGGACCCTGAAGCTTTCTTT
CATSRREDPEAFF
>TRBD1|TRBV7-8|-|TRBJ2-5
TGTGCCAGCAGCGCCACGGGACAGGAGCGGACCCAGTACTTC
CASSATGQERTQYF
>-|TRBV7-2|-|TRBJ1-2
TGTGCCAGCAGCTCGTCGCGGCCCGGCTACACCTTC
CASSSSRPGYTF
>TRBD1|TRBV20-1|many|TRBJ2-7
TGCAGTGCCCGGATGGGACAGGGGGGAGACGAGCAGTACTTC
CSARMGQGGDEQYF
>-|TRBV30|few|TRBJ2-4
TGTGCCTCCGGGACTGTCGCCAAAAACATTCAGTACTTC
CASGTVAKNIQYF
>TRBD1|TRBV11-1|few|TRBJ2-7
TGTGCCAGCAGCTTACCCGGGACAGGATACGAGCAGTACTTC
CASSLPGTGYEQYF
>-|TRBV19|-|TRBJ2-2
TGTGCCAGTAGTATAGATCTCGCAGCTGGGGAGCTGTTTTTT
CASSIDLAAGELFF
>-|TRBV25-1|-|TRBJ2-5
TGTGCCAGCAGTTATAACGGCCAAGAGACCCAGTACTTC
CASSYNGQETQYF